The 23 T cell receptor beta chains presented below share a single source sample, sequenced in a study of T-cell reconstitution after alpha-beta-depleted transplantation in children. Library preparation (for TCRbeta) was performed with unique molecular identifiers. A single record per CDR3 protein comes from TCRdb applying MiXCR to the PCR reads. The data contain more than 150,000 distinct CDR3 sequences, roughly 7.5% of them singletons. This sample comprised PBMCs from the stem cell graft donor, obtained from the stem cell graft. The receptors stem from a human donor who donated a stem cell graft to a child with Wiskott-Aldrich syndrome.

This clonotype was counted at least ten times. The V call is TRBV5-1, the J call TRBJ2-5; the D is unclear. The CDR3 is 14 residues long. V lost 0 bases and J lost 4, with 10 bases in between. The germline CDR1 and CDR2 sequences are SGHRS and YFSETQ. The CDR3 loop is CASSLASWGETQYF. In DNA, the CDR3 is TGCGCCAGCAGCTTGGCCTCGTGGGGAGAGACCCAGTACTTC.

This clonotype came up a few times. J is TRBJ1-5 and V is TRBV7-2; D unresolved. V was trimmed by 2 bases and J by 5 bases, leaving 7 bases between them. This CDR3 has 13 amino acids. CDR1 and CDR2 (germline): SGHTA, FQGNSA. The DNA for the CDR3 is TGTGCCAGCAGCTTATTTAAGGATCAGCCCCAGCATTTT. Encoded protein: CASSLFKDQPQHF.

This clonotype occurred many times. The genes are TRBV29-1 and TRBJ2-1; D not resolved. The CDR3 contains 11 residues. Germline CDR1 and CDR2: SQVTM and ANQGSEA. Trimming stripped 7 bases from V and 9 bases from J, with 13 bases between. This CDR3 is CSAKTLGEQFF. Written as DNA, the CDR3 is TGCAGCGCGAAAACCTTAGGTGAGCAGTTCTTC.

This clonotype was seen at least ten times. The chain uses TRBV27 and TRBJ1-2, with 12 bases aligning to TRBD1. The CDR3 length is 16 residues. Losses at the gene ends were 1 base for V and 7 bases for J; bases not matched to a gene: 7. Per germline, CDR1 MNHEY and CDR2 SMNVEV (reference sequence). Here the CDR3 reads CASSLWGTGGIGGYTF. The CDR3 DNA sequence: TGTGCCAGCAGTTTATGGGGGACAGGGGGCATTGGTGGCTACACCTTC.

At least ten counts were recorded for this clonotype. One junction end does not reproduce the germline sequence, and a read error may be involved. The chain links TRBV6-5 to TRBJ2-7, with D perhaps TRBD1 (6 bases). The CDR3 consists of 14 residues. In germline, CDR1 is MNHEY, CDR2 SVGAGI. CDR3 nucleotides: TGTGCCAGCAGTATACACAGGGCCTCCGACGAGCAGTACTTC. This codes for CASSIHRASDEQYF.

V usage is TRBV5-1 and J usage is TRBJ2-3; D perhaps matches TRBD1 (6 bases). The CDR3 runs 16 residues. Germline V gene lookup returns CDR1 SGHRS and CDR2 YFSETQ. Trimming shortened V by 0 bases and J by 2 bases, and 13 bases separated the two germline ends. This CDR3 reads CASSLDWQGSTDTQYF. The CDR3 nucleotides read TGCGCCAGCAGCTTGGATTGGCAGGGGTCCACAGATACGCAGTATTTT.

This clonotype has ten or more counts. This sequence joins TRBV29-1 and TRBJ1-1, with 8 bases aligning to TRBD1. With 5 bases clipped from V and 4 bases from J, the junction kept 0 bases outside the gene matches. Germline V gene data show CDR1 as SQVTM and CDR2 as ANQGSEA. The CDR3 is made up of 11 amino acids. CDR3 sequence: CSVQGATEAFF. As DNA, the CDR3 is TGCAGCGTTCAGGGGGCCACTGAAGCTTTCTTT.

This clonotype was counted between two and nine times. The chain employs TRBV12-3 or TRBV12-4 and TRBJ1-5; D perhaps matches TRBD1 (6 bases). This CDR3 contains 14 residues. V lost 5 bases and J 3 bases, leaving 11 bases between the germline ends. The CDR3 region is CASSPGVANQPQHF. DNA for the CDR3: TGTGCCAGCAGTCCAGGGGTGGCCAATCAGCCCCAGCATTTT.

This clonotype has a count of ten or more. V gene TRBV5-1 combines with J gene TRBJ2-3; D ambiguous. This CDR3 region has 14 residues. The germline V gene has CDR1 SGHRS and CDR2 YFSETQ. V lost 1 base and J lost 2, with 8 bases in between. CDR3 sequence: CASSLPVATDTQYF. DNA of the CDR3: TGCGCCAGCAGCTTGCCGGTCGCCACAGATACGCAGTATTTT.

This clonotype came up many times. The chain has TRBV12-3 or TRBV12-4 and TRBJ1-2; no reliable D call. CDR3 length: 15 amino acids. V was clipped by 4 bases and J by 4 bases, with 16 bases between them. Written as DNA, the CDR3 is TGTGCCAGCAGTTCGTGGGGTTGGGCGCCCTATGGCTACACCTTC. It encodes CASSSWGWAPYGYTF.

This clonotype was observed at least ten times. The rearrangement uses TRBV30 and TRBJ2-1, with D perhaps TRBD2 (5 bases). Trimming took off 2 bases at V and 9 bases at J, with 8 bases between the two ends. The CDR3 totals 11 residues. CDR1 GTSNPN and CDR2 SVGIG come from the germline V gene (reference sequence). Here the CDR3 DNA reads TGTGCCTGGAGTCCAGGAGGTGAGCAGTTCTTC. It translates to CAWSPGGEQFF.

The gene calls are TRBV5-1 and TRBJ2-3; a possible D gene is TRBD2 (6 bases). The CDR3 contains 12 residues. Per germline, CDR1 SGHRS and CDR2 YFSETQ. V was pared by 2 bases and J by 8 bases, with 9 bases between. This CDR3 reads CASSLAGGTQYF. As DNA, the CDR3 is TGCGCCAGCAGCTTAGCGGGTGGTACGCAGTATTTT.

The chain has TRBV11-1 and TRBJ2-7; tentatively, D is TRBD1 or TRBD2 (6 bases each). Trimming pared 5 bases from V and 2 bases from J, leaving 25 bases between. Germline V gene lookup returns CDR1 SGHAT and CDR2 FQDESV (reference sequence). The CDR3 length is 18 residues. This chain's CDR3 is CASSAGVGGAGWTYEQYF. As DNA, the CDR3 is TGTGCCAGCAGCGCCGGAGTGGGGGGCGCGGGATGGACCTACGAGCAGTACTTC.

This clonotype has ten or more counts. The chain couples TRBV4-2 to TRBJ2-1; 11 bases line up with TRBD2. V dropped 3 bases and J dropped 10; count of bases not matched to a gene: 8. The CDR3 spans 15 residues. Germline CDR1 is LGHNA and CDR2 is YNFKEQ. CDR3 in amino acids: CASSQRLAGSSEQFF. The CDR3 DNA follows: TGTGCCAGCAGCCAGAGACTAGCGGGGTCTAGCGAGCAGTTCTTC.

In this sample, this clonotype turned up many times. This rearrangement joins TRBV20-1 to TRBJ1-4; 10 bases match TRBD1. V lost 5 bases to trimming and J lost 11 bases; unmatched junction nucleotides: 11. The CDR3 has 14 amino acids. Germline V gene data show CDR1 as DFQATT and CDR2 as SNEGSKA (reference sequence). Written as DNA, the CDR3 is TGCAGTGCTTTAGGGGGACAGGGGATGTGGAAACTGTTTTTT. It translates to CSALGGQGMWKLFF.

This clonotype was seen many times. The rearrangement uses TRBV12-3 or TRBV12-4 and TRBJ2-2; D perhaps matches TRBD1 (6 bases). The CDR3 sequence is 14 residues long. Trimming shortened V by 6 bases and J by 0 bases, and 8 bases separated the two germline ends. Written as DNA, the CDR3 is TGTGCCAGCAGGTACAGGGCGAACACCGGGGAGCTGTTTTTT. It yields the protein CASRYRANTGELFF.

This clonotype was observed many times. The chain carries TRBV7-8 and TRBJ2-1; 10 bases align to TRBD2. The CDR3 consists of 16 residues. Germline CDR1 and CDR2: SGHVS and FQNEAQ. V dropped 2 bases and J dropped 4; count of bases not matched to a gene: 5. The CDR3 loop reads CASSLPGLAVYNEQFF. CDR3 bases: TGTGCCAGCAGCTTACCAGGACTAGCGGTTTACAATGAGCAGTTCTTC.

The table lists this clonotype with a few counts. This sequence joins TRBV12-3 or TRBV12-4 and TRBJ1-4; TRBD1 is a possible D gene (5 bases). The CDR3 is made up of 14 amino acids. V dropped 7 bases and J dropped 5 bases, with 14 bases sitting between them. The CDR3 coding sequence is TGTGCCAGCAAAGAGACAGCAAACAATGAAAAACTGTTTTTT. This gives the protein CASKETANNEKLFF.

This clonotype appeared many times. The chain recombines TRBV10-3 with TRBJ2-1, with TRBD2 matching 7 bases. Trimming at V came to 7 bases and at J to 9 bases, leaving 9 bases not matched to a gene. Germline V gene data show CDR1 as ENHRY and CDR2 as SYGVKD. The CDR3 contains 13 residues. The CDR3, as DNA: TGTGCCATCACGGCTAGCGGAAACACTGAGCAGTTCTTC. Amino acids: CAITASGNTEQFF.

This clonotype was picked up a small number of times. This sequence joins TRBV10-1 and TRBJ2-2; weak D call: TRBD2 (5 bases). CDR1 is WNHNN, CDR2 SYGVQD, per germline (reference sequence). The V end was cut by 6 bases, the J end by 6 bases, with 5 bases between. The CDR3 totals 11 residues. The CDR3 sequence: CASSGAGELFF. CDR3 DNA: TGCGCCAGCAGCGGGGCCGGGGAGCTGTTTTTT.

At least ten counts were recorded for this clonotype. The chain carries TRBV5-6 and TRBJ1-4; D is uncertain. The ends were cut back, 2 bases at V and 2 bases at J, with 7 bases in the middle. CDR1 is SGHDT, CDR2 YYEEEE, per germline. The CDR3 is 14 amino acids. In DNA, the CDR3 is TGTGCCAGCAGCTTAACCATCACTAATGAAAAACTGTTTTTT. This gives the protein CASSLTITNEKLFF. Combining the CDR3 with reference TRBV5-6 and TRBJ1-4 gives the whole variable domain DAGVTQSPTHLIKTRGQQVTLRCSPKSGHDTVSWYQQALGQGPQFIFQYYEEEERQRGNFPDRFSGHQFPNYSSELNVNALLLGDSALYLCASSLTITNEKLFFGSGTQLSVL.

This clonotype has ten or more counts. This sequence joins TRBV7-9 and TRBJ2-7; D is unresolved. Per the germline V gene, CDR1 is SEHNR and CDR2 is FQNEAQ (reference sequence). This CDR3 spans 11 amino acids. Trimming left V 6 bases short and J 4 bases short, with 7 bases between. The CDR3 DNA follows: TGTGCCAGCAGTCCCCTATACGAGCAGTACTTC. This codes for CASSPLYEQYF.

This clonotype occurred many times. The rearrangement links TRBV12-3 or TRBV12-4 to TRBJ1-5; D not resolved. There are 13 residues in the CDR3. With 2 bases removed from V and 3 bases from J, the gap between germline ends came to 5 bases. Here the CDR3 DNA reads TGTGCCAGCAGTTTAAGTGTCAATCAGCCCCAGCATTTT. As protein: CASSLSVNQPQHF.